The rows below give T cell receptor beta chains drawn from one sample of a study of blood T cells in healthy people across ages. MiXCR, run by TCRdb on the 5' RACE reads, gives a single entry per CDR3 protein. The data hold 700,000 to 850,000 distinct CDR3 sequences, with 40% to 65% observed a single time. The sequenced material came from blood. Receptors originate from a man older than 75 in good health. Both conserved end residues are part of each CDR3. D genes are given only for firm matches. Clone size is shown for a subset of rows, as once, few, many or a class of expanded clone.

. 14 TRBJ2-6 . TRBV5-1 CASSFEAGANVLTF TGCGCCAGCAGCTTCGAGGCTGGGGCCAACGTCCTGACTTTC
TRBD1 12 TRBJ2-7 many TRBV29-1 CSVRTGKREQYF TGCAGCGTTCGGACAGGGAAGCGCGAGCAGTACTTC
. 13 TRBJ2-7 few TRBV6-2/TRBV6-3 CASSRGWGHEQYF TGTGCCAGCAGTAGGGGTTGGGGCCACGAGCAGTACTTC
TRBD1 13 TRBJ2-1 few TRBV4-1 CASSPGQFNEQFF TGCGCCAGCAGCCCGGGACAGTTCAATGAGCAGTTCTTC
TRBD2 17 TRBJ2-7 few TRBV6-2/TRBV6-3 CASCLLAGGPGVYEQYF TGTGCCAGCTGCTTGCTAGCGGGAGGGCCGGGGGTCTACGAGCAGTACTTC
TRBD1 15 TRBJ2-5 . TRBV13 CASSPGQGRQETQYF TGTGCCAGCAGCCCGGGACAGGGGCGACAAGAGACCCAGTACTTC
. 12 TRBJ1-1 . TRBV29-1 CSVEGLGAEAFF TGCAGCGTTGAGGGGTTAGGCGCCGAAGCTTTCTTT
TRBD1 15 TRBJ2-5 . TRBV20-1 CSARVTGTGGETQYF TGCAGTGCTAGGGTAACCGGGACAGGGGGCGAGACCCAGTACTTC
. 17 TRBJ2-3 once TRBV20-1 CSARGRGVNPTGDTQYF TGCAGTGCTAGAGGTAGAGGGGTTAATCCAACAGGGGATACGCAGTATTTT
. 11 TRBJ1-2 once TRBV6-5 CASVGQYGYTF TGTGCCAGCGTCGGGCAGTATGGCTACACCTTC
. 14 TRBJ2-1 few TRBV7-2 CASSLAGGGSEQFF TGTGCCAGCAGCTTAGCGGGGGGCGGCTCTGAGCAGTTCTTC
TRBD1 13 TRBJ1-2 . TRBV5-8 CASSSGDRDGYTF TGTGCCAGCAGCTCGGGGGACAGGGATGGCTACACCTTC
. 15 TRBJ2-1 . TRBV9 CASSAGDNWRGEQFF TGTGCCAGCAGCGCGGGGGACAACTGGAGAGGTGAGCAGTTCTTC
. 15 TRBJ2-5 . TRBV27 CASSFRQGGWETQYF TGTGCCAGCAGTTTCCGACAGGGAGGGTGGGAGACCCAGTACTTC
. 14 TRBJ2-7 . TRBV7-2 CASSLVAPGFEQYF TGTGCCAGCAGCTTAGTAGCTCCGGGTTTCGAGCAGTACTTC
TRBD1 14 TRBJ2-5 . TRBV5-1 CASSFRTGDQTQYF TGCGCCAGCAGCTTTAGGACAGGGGATCAGACCCAGTACTTC
. 15 TRBJ2-2 . TRBV19 CASRSPGLGTGELFF TGTGCCAGTAGATCCCCAGGGCTGGGCACCGGGGAGCTGTTTTTT
TRBD2 15 TRBJ2-1 . TRBV7-8 CASTPAGVSYNEQFF TGTGCCAGCACCCCGGCGGGAGTATCCTACAATGAGCAGTTCTTC
. 13 TRBJ1-2 few TRBV12-3/TRBV12-4 CASSQGLYDGYTF TGTGCCAGCAGTCAGGGTCTTTACGATGGCTACACCTTC
. 16 TRBJ2-7 few TRBV4-1 CASSQEYEGVVNEQYF TGCGCCAGCAGCCAAGAGTACGAGGGCGTCGTCAACGAGCAGTACTTC
TRBD1 15 TRBJ2-5 . TRBV18 CASSAPGQKQETQYF TGTGCCAGCTCAGCACCGGGACAGAAGCAAGAGACCCAGTACTTC
. 11 TRBJ2-7 . TRBV29-1 CSARQEYEQYF TGCAGCGCGAGACAGGAGTACGAGCAGTACTTC
. 11 TRBJ2-5 . TRBV20-1 CSAPWKESQYF TGCAGTGCTCCTTGGAAGGAGTCCCAGTACTTC
TRBD2 16 TRBJ2-2 . TRBV20-1 CSARPTSGFFTGELFF TGCAGTGCTAGGCCCACTAGCGGGTTTTTCACCGGGGAGCTGTTTTTT